The 2 T cell receptor beta chains given below trace back to one sample, sequenced in a study of spatial heterogeneity in lung cancer. TCRdb recomputed calls from the 5' RACE reads with MiXCR, one row per CDR3 protein. The data hold about 10,000 distinct CDR3 sequences, with more than 3.5% observed a single time. The sample's time point: sample taken at primary tumor resection. The source material was PBMCs, sampled at surgery. The receptors stem from a female donor with early-stage non-small cell lung cancer.

This clonotype was counted at least ten times. The rearrangement links TRBV6-1 to TRBJ2-5; 8 bases line up with TRBD2. Germline lookup yields CDR1 MNHNS and CDR2 SASEGT. This CDR3 has 15 residues. V was clipped by 6 bases and J by 0 bases; unmatched bases: 6. Written as DNA, the CDR3 is TGTGCCAGCAGCCCGGGACTAGGGTACCAAGAGACCCAGTACTTC. Translation: CASSPGLGYQETQYF.

Many counts were recorded for this clonotype. This chain links TRBV19 with TRBJ1-5; D remains ambiguous. Trimming stripped 11 bases from V and 0 bases from J, with 14 bases between. The CDR3 consists of 14 residues. The germline gives CDR1 LNHDA, CDR2 SQIVND (reference sequence). Here the CDR3 reads CACNRAYSNQPQHF. The DNA for the CDR3 is TGTGCCTGTAACCGTGCTTATAGCAATCAGCCCCAGCATTTT.